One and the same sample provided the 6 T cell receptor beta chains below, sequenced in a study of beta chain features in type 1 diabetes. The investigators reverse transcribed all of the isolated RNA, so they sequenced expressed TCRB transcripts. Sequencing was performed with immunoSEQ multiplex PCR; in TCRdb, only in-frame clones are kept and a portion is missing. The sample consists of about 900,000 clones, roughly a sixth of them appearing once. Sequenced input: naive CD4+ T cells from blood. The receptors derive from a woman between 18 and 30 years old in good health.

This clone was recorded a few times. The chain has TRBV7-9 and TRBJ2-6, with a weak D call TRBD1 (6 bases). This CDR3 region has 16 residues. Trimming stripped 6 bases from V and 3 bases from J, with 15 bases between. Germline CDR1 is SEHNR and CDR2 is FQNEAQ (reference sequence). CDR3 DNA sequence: TGTGCCAGCAGATATACAGGGCACGTTGGGGCCAACGTCCTGACTTTC. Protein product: CASRYTGHVGANVLTF.

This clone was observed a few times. CDR3 in amino acids: CASSHLGQGRYNEQFF. The CDR3 DNA sequence: TGTGCCAGCAGCCACCTTGGACAGGGGAGGTACAATGAGCAGTTCTTC. The chain joins TRBV14 to TRBJ2-1, with TRBD1 matching 9 bases. This CDR3 comprises 16 residues. V lost 3 bases, J lost 4 bases, and 7 bases stayed unmatched. Germline values: CDR1 SGHDN, CDR2 FVKESK.

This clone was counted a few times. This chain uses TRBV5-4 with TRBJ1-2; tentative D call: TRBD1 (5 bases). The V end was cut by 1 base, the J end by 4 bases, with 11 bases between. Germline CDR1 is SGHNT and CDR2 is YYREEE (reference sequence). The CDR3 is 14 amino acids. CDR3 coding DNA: TGTGCCAGCAGCTTGTTTCAGGGCCCCTATGGCTACACCTTC. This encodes CASSLFQGPYGYTF.

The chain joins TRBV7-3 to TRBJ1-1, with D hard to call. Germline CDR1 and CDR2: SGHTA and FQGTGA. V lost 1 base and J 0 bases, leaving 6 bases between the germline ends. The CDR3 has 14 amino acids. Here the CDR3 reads CASSLRRLNTEAFF. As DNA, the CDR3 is TGTGCCAGCAGCTTAAGGCGGCTGAACACTGAAGCTTTCTTT.

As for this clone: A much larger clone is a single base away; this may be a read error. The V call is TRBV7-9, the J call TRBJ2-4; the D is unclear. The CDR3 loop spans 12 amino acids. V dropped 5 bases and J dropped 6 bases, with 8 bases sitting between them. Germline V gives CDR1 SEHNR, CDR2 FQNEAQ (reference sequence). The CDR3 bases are TGTGCCAGCAGCCCACCGGGAAACATTCAGTACTTC. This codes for CASSPPGNIQYF.

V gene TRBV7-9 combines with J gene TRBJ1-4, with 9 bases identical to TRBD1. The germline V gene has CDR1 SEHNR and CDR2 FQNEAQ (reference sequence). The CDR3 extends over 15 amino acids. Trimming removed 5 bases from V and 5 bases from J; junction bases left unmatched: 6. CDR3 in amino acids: CASSRNGQGNEKLFF. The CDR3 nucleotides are TGTGCCAGCAGCCGCAATGGACAGGGGAATGAAAAACTGTTTTTT.